This TCR beta chain was found in a study of blood T cell repertoires in COVID-19. The data were produced by immunoSEQ multiplex PCR, yet TCRdb's version contains in-frame clones alone and is incomplete. The table shows over 70,000 clones, with about four fifths occurring only once. CDR3 length: 16 residues. Trimming took 0 bases from V and 5 from J; bases not matched to a gene: 7. Germline CDR1 and CDR2: MNHEY and SVGAGI. In its sample, this clone was seen a few times. The rearrangement joins TRBV6-5 to TRBJ1-1; 9 bases are shared with TRBD1. Sequencing input: peripheral blood. This TCR was recovered from an elderly woman with active or convalescent COVID-19. CDR3: CASSYSQYGQGTEAFF. In DNA form, the CDR3 reads TGTGCCAGCAGTTACTCTCAGTACGGACAGGGGACTGAAGCTTTCTTT.